Below are 14 T cell receptor beta chains sequenced from a single sample in a study of regulatory T cells in long-lasting Graves disease. Documented time point: newly diagnosed GD, antithyroid drugs for less than 3 months. RNA extracted from PBMCs served as the sequencing template. Through Arm-PCR of CDR3 regions and iRepertoire HTBI primers, TCR beta libraries were built. TCRdb redid the calling of the multiplex PCR reads with MiXCR, one entry per CDR3 protein. Altogether roughly 530,000 distinct CDR3 sequences are present, roughly 15% being singletons, with the ten largest covering 25%. The sample was also linked to a second study, of T cells in Graves' hyperthyroidism and ophthalmopathy.

The sample was peripheral blood mononuclear cells (PBMCs), taken at new diagnosis, from a patient treated with antithyroid drugs. Receptors were obtained from a woman aged 40 to 65 with Graves disease.

This clonotype was recorded many times. The rearrangement uses TRBV7-3 and TRBJ2-5; no reliable D call. The V end was cut by 5 bases, the J end by 5 bases, with 12 bases between. Germline V gives CDR1 SGHTA, CDR2 FQGTGA. The CDR3 is 13 residues long. In DNA form, the CDR3 reads TGTGCCAGCAGCCACCTCATTACGGAGACCCAGTACTTC. This codes for CASSHLITETQYF.

This clonotype was detected many times. V and J are TRBV15 and TRBJ1-2; D may be TRBD1 (6 bases). The germline gives CDR1 LNHNV, CDR2 YYDKDF (reference sequence). The CDR3 extends over 16 amino acids. V gave up 5 bases and J gave up 4 bases, with 20 bases separating them. This CDR3 is CATSSLRDNGFYGYTF. DNA of the CDR3: TGTGCCACCAGCTCCCTGAGGGACAATGGATTCTATGGCTACACCTTC.

This clonotype came up a few times. V and J are TRBV4-1 and TRBJ2-7, with TRBD1 matching 10 bases. There are 16 residues in the CDR3. In germline, CDR1 is MGHRA, CDR2 YSYEKL. With V trimmed by 3 bases and J by 0 bases, 5 bases remained unmatched. CDR3 in amino acids: CASSQGQGRTSYEQYF. CDR3 nucleotide sequence: TGCGCCAGCAGCCAGGGACAGGGGAGGACCTCCTACGAGCAGTACTTC.

This clonotype was seen at least ten times. The V and J genes are TRBV12-3 or TRBV12-4 and TRBJ2-1; D possibly corresponds to TRBD1 (6 bases). This CDR3 is 15 amino acids long. V was trimmed by 6 bases and J by 2 bases, leaving 14 bases between them. CDR3 DNA sequence: TGTGCCAGCAGAACAGGGTCAGGGACCTACAATGAGCAGTTCTTC. It encodes CASRTGSGTYNEQFF.

The rearrangement links TRBV12-3 or TRBV12-4 to TRBJ1-5; 8 bases fit TRBD1. There are 14 residues in the CDR3. With 6 bases clipped from V and 5 bases from J, the junction kept 6 bases outside the gene matches. The CDR3 coding sequence is TGTGCCAGCAGACCGGACAGGGAATATCAGCCCCAGCATTTT. This gives the protein CASRPDREYQPQHF.

This clonotype was observed at least ten times. The chain has TRBV28 and TRBJ1-6; 7 bases are a match to TRBD1. The germline V gene has CDR1 MDHEN and CDR2 SYDVKM. J lost 0 bases, V lost 10 bases, and 6 bases had no gene match. This CDR3 is built from 15 residues. CDR3 bases: TGTGCCACTGAGGGACAGTACTCCTATAATTCACCCCTCCACTTT. It yields the protein CATEGQYSYNSPLHF.

This clonotype was counted a few times. The rearrangement links TRBV5-6 to TRBJ2-1, with TRBD1 matching 8 bases. The ends lost 6 bases at V and 0 bases at J; junction bases unmatched: 5. The CDR3 has 15 amino acids. In germline, CDR1 is SGHDT, CDR2 YYEEEE. CDR3 bases: TGTGCCAGCACCCGGACAGGGAACTCCTACAATGAGCAGTTCTTC. Amino acid sequence: CASTRTGNSYNEQFF.

Only a few counts were recorded for this clonotype. The rearrangement joins TRBV18 to TRBJ1-2; D unresolved. The V gene's germline CDR1 is KGHSH and CDR2 LQKENI. The V and J ends lost 3 bases and 1 base respectively, with 12 bases between them. CDR3 length: 15 amino acids. The CDR3 here is CASSPSPVFNYGYTF. Here the CDR3 DNA reads TGTGCCAGCTCACCTTCACCAGTGTTTAACTATGGCTACACCTTC.

The table lists this clonotype with many counts. The J gene is TRBJ2-3, the V gene TRBV11-1, with D perhaps given as TRBD1 or TRBD2 (6 bases each). This CDR3 has 16 residues. Trimming cost V 2 bases and J 2 bases, with 14 bases left between them. Looked up from germline, CDR1 is SGHAT and CDR2 is FQDESV (reference sequence). For the CDR3, the DNA is TGTGCCAGCAGCTTAAGGGGGGCCGGCATCACAGATACGCAGTATTTT. Translated: CASSLRGAGITDTQYF.

In the case of this clonotype: A read error may be the cause here, since a much bigger clone is one base away. The genes are TRBV3-1 and TRBJ2-5, with 8 bases matching TRBD2. Trimming took 0 bases from V and 11 from J; bases not matched to a gene: 14. Germline V gives CDR1 LGHDT, CDR2 YNNKEL (reference sequence). The CDR3 is 16 residues long. The CDR3 loop is CASSQDGVAGYNEQYF. CDR3 nucleotides: TGTGCCAGCAGCCAAGATGGGGTAGCGGGGTACAATGAGCAGTACTTC.

Comments on this clonotype: A much larger clone differs by one base, so this may be a read error. The gene calls are TRBV12-3 or TRBV12-4 and TRBJ2-3; TRBD2 agrees at 8 bases. Germline trimming cut 6 bases from V and 5 bases from J; bases unmatched to any gene: 13. The CDR3 consists of 16 residues. The CDR3 DNA follows: TGTGCCAGCAGCTCACGGGAGGGGGTAGGGCGAGATACGCAGTATTTT. This gives the protein CASSSREGVGRDTQYF.

Many counts were recorded for this clonotype. This chain joins TRBV7-6 and TRBJ2-7; a possible D gene is TRBD1 (6 bases). Deletions cut 1 base from V and 1 base from J, with 11 bases between. In germline, CDR1 is SGHVS, CDR2 FNYEAQ. CDR3 length: 15 amino acids. CDR3 bases: TGTGCCAGCAGCTTAGGCCCCGGACAGTCCTACGAGCAGTACTTC. This translates into CASSLGPGQSYEQYF.

This clonotype was counted at least ten times. The rearrangement joins TRBV7-2 to TRBJ2-7; D is uncertain. Germline V lookup: CDR1 SGHTA, CDR2 FQGNSA. V lost 0 bases, J lost 0 bases, and 9 bases lay in between. This CDR3 is built from 15 residues. CDR3 bases: TGTGCCAGCAGCTTAGCGCCCCAGAGCTCCTACGAGCAGTACTTC. This codes for CASSLAPQSSYEQYF.

The sample holds many counts of this clonotype. The chain couples TRBV30 to TRBJ2-7, with 7 positions matching TRBD1. The junction had 10 bases not matched to a gene; V was cut back by 2 bases and J by 6 bases. Germline V CDR1 and CDR2: GTSNPN, SVGIG (reference sequence). The CDR3 loop spans 14 amino acids. The CDR3 nucleotides are TGTGCCTGGAGTCGTACCGGGACAGCGTCCGAGCAGTACTTC. It yields the protein CAWSRTGTASEQYF.